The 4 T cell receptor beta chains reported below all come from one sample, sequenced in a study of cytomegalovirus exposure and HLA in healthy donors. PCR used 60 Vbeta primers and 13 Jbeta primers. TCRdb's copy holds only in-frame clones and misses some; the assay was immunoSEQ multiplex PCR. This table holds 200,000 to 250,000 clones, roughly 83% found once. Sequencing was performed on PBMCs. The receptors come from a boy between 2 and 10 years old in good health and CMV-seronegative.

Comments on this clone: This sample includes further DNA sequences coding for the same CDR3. CDR3 bases: TGTGCCAGCCGGCGGGGGTCCACAGATACGCAGTATTTT. The encoded protein is CASRRGSTDTQYF. The gene calls are TRBV6-5 and TRBJ2-3; 7 bases match TRBD2. V trimming: 8 bases; J trimming: 2 bases; junction bases outside the gene matches: 4. This CDR3 has 13 amino acids. Germline V gene data show CDR1 as MNHEY and CDR2 as SVGAGI.

The CDR3 bases are TGCGCCAGCAGCGGCTCTAGCGGGAGGGCCCACGAGCAGTACTTC. Its translation is CASSGSSGRAHEQYF. This sequence joins TRBV5-1 and TRBJ2-7; TRBD2 matches 12 bases. Trimming cost V 4 bases and J 5 bases; bases outside gene matches: 7. The CDR3 is 15 amino acids. The germline CDR1 and CDR2 sequences are SGHRS and YFSETQ.

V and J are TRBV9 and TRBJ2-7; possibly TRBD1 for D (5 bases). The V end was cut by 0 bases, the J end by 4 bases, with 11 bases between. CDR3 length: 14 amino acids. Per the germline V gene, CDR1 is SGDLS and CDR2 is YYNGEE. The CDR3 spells CASSVGVGDYEQYF. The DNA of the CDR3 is TGTGCCAGCAGCGTAGGGGTAGGGGATTACGAGCAGTACTTC.

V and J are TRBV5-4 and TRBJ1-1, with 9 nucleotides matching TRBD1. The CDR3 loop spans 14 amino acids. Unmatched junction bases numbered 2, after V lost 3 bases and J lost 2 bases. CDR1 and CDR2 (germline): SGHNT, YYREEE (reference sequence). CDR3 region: CASSWDRDNTEAFF. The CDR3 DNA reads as TGTGCCAGCAGCTGGGACAGGGATAACACTGAAGCTTTCTTT.